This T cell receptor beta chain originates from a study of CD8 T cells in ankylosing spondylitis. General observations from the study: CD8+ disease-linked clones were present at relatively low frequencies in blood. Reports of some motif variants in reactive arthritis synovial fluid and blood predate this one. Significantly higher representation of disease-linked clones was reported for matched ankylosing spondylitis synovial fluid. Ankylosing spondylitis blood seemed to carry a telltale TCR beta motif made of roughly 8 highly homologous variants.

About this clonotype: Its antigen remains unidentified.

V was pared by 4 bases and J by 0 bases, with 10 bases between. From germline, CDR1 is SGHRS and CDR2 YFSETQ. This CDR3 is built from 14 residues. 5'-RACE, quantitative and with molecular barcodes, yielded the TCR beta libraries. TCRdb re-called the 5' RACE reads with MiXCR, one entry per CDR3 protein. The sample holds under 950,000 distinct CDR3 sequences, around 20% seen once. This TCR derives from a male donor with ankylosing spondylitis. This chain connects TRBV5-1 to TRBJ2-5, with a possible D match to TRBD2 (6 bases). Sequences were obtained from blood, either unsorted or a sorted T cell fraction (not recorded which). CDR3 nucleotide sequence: TGCGCCAGCAGCATTAGCGGAGACCAAGAGACCCAGTACTTC. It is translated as CASSISGDQETQYF.